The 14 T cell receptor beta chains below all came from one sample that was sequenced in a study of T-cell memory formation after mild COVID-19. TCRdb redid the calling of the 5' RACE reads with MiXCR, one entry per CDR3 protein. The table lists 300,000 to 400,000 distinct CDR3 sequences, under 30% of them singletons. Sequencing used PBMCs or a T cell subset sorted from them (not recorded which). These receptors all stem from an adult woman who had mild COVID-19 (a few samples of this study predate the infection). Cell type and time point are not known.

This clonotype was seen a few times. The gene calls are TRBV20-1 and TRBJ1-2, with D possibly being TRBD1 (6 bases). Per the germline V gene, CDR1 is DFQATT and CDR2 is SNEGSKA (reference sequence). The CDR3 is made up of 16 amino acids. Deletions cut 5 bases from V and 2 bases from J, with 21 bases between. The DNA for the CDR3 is TGCAGTGCTCGTTCCCCCGGGACACCATTAAACTATGGCTACACCTTC. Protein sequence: CSARSPGTPLNYGYTF.

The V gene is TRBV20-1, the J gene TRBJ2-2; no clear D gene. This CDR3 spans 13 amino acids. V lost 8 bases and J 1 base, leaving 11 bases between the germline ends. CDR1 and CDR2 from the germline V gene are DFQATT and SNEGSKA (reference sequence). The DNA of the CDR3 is TGCAGTATTATCCCAGGGAACACCGGGGAGCTGTTTTTT. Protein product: CSIIPGNTGELFF.

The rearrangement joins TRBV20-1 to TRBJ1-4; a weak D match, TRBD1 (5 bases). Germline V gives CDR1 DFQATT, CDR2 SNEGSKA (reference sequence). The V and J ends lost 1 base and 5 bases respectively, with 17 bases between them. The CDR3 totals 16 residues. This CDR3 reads CSARVVPLWGNEKLFF. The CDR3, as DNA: TGCAGTGCTAGAGTCGTTCCTTTGTGGGGCAATGAAAAACTGTTTTTT.

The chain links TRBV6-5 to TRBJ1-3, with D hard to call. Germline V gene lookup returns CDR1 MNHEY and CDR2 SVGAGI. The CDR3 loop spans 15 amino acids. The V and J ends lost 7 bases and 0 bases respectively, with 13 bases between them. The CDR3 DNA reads TGTGCCAGCAAGTGGACCTCTCACTCTGGAAACACCATATATTTT. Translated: CASKWTSHSGNTIYF.

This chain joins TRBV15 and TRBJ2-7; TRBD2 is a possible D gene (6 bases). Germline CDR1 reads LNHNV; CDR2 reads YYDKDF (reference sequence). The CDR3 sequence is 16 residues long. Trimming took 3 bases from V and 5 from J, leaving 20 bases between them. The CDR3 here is CATSSDFRGILNEQYF. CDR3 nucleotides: TGTGCCACCAGCAGCGATTTTCGGGGGATCCTGAACGAGCAGTACTTC.

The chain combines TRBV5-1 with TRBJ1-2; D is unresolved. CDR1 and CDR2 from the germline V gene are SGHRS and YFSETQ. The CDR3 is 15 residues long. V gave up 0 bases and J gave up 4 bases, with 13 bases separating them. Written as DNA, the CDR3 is TGCGCCAGCAGCTTGGCTACAGCAGTCTCCTATGGCTACACCTTC. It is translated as CASSLATAVSYGYTF. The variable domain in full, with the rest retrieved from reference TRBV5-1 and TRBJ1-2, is KAGVTQTPRYLIKTRGQQVTLSCSPISGHRSVSWYQQTPGQGLQFLFEYFSETQRNKGNFPGRFSGRQFSNSRSEMNVSTLELGDSALYLCASSLATAVSYGYTFGSGTRLTVV.

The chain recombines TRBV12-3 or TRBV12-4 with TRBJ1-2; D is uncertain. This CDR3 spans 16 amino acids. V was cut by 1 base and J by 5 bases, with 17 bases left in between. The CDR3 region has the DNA TGTGCCAGCAGTTTAGATCGCGTAGCCGGCGGTTATGGCTACACCTTC. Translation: CASSLDRVAGGYGYTF.

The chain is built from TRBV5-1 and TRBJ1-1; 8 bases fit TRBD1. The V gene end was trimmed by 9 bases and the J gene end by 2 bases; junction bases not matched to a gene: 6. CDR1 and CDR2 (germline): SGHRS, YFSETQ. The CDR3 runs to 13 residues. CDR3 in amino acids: CATGGTGNTEAFF. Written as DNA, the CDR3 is TGCGCCACCGGTGGGACAGGCAACACTGAAGCTTTCTTT.

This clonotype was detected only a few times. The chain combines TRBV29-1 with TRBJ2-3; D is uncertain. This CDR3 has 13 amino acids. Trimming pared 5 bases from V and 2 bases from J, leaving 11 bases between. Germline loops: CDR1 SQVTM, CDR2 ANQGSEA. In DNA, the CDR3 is TGCAGCGTTCTCGAGAAGAACACAGATACGCAGTATTTT. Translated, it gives CSVLEKNTDTQYF.

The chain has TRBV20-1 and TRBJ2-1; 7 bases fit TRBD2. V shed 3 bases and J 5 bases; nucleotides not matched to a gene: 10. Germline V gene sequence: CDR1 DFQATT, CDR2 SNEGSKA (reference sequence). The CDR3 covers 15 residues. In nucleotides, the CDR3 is TGCAGTGCTAGTCACCCATCGGGGGGACACAATGAGCAGTTCTTC. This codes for CSASHPSGGHNEQFF.

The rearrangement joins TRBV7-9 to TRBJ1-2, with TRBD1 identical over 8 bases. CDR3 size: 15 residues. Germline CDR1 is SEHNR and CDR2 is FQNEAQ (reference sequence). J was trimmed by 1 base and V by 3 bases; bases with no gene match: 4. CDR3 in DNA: TGTGCCAGCAGCTTCTCAGGGGGCGGTAACTATGGCTACACCTTC. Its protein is CASSFSGGGNYGYTF.

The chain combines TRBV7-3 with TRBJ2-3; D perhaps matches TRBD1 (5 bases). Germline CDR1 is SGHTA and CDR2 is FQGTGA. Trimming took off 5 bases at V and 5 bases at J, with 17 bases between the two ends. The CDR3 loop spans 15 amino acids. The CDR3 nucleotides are TGTGCCAGCAGCCTCGGGCAGGGTAGTTTAGATACGCAGTATTTT. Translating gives CASSLGQGSLDTQYF. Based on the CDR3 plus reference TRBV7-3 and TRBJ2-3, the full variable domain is GAGVSQTPSNKVTEKGKYVELRCDPISGHTALYWYRQSLGQGPEFLIYFQGTGAADDSGLPNDRFFAVRPEGSVSTLKIQRTERGDSAVYLCASSLGQGSLDTQYFGPGTRLTVL.

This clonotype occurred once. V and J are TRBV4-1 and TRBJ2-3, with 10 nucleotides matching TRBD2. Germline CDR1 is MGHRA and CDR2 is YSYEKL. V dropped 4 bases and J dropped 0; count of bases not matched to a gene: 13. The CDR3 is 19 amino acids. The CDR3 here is CASSREGLAGAASTDTQYF. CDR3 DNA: TGCGCCAGCAGCCGGGAGGGGCTAGCGGGGGCGGCTAGCACAGATACGCAGTATTTT.

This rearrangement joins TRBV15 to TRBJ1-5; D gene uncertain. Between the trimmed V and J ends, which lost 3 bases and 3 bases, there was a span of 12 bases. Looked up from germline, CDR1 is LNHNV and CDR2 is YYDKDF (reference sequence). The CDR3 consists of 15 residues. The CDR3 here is CATSRTGEVNQPQHF. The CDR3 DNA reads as TGTGCCACCAGCAGGACCGGGGAAGTCAATCAGCCCCAGCATTTT.